The rows below give T cell receptor beta chains drawn from one sample of a study of shared clonotypes between healthy human individuals. Produced via immunoSEQ multiplex PCR; TCRdb's table is partial and in-frame only. The sample records 450,000 to 500,000 clones, 76% being singletons. The sample comprised PBMCs. Every receptor here comes from a middle-aged woman in good health. Some clones in this sample may be carry-over from other donors' samples. Each CDR3 is given with its conserved first and last residue. Each record gives: clone size, J gene, V gene, CDR3 protein. Clone size is not always given. Where it is, it says once, few, many or a class for expanded clones.

clone size: NA
J gene: TRBJ2-3
V gene: TRBV7-9
CDR3 protein: CASSLLTGAPDTQYF

clone size: NA
J gene: TRBJ2-7
V gene: TRBV5-1
CDR3 protein: CASSLGLQGSYEQYF

clone size: NA
J gene: TRBJ2-3
V gene: TRBV18
CDR3 protein: CASSPGPSTDTQYF

clone size: NA
J gene: TRBJ1-4
V gene: TRBV10-3
CDR3 protein: CAISESGALGGKLFF

clone size: NA
J gene: TRBJ2-5
V gene: TRBV7-3
CDR3 protein: CASSHQGLAEETQYF

clone size: NA
J gene: TRBJ1-2
V gene: TRBV29-1
CDR3 protein: CSVEDQNSQFGDGYTF

clone size: NA
J gene: TRBJ1-4
V gene: TRBV7-8
CDR3 protein: CASSLETTTQKLFF

clone size: NA
J gene: NA
V gene: TRBV2
CDR3 protein: CASSETVYEQYF

clone size: NA
J gene: TRBJ2-7
V gene: TRBV27
CDR3 protein: CASSPQGISYEQYF

clone size: once
J gene: TRBJ2-7
V gene: TRBV6-5
CDR3 protein: CASSTLAGGSYEQYF

clone size: NA
J gene: TRBJ2-7
V gene: TRBV30
CDR3 protein: CAWTAGFGEQYF

clone size: NA
J gene: TRBJ1-2
V gene: TRBV7-9
CDR3 protein: CASSWGGAETF

clone size: NA
J gene: TRBJ1-1
V gene: TRBV5-1
CDR3 protein: CASSLNTMNTEAFF

clone size: NA
J gene: TRBJ2-2
V gene: TRBV28
CDR3 protein: CASSSEGYWRGSEAGELFF

clone size: NA
J gene: TRBJ2-1
V gene: TRBV7-6
CDR3 protein: CASSAPSGARQFF

clone size: NA
J gene: TRBJ1-2
V gene: TRBV7-9
CDR3 protein: CASSLLSGAGGYTF

clone size: NA
J gene: TRBJ1-1
V gene: TRBV6-1
CDR3 protein: CASSESNEAFF

clone size: NA
J gene: TRBJ1-2
V gene: TRBV19
CDR3 protein: CASSFAGGGYGYTF

clone size: NA
J gene: TRBJ1-2
V gene: TRBV5-1
CDR3 protein: CASSLLTGGSGYGYTF

clone size: NA
J gene: TRBJ2-4
V gene: TRBV27
CDR3 protein: CASGGENIQYF

clone size: NA
J gene: TRBJ1-5
V gene: TRBV7-2
CDR3 protein: CASSLYLTDQPQHF

clone size: few
J gene: TRBJ1-2
V gene: TRBV30
CDR3 protein: CAGTRGLGYGYTF

clone size: NA
J gene: TRBJ2-5
V gene: TRBV19
CDR3 protein: CASSFLGSQETQYF

clone size: many
J gene: TRBJ2-5
V gene: TRBV4-2
CDR3 protein: CASSQGSLAASRGETQYF

clone size: many
J gene: TRBJ2-1
V gene: TRBV6-1
CDR3 protein: CASSEVLAVYNEQFF

clone size: once
J gene: TRBJ2-7
V gene: TRBV18
CDR3 protein: CASSPPLAGIYEQYF

clone size: NA
J gene: TRBJ1-1
V gene: TRBV9
CDR3 protein: CASSVLQSHEAFF

clone size: NA
J gene: TRBJ2-5
V gene: TRBV7-9
CDR3 protein: CASSELAIGVETQYF

clone size: few
J gene: TRBJ2-1
V gene: TRBV30
CDR3 protein: CAWSGGLAGNSYNEQFF

clone size: NA
J gene: TRBJ2-7
V gene: TRBV11-2
CDR3 protein: CASSLRLAYEQYF

clone size: NA
J gene: TRBJ2-2
V gene: TRBV19
CDR3 protein: CASSTHSTGELFF

clone size: NA
J gene: TRBJ2-2
V gene: TRBV10-1
CDR3 protein: CASSGLAGTGELFF

clone size: NA
J gene: TRBJ1-5
V gene: TRBV19
CDR3 protein: CASSIDREQPQHF

clone size: NA
J gene: TRBJ2-5
V gene: TRBV5-1
CDR3 protein: CASSSPGQGETQYF

clone size: NA
J gene: TRBJ1-2
V gene: TRBV18
CDR3 protein: CASPAGANYGYTF

clone size: once
J gene: TRBJ1-1
V gene: TRBV18
CDR3 protein: CASSPDRDFKNTEAFF

clone size: many
J gene: TRBJ1-1
V gene: TRBV7-8
CDR3 protein: CASSFLNTEAFF

clone size: medium-sized
J gene: TRBJ2-7
V gene: TRBV5-4
CDR3 protein: CASSLSSIHEQYF

clone size: NA
J gene: TRBJ2-1
V gene: TRBV6-6
CDR3 protein: CASSRTGYNEQFF

clone size: few
J gene: TRBJ2-7
V gene: TRBV5-6
CDR3 protein: CASSLPDYYEQYF

clone size: NA
J gene: TRBJ2-2
V gene: TRBV5-1
CDR3 protein: CASSPSAANTGELFF

clone size: once
J gene: TRBJ1-3
V gene: TRBV28
CDR3 protein: CASSTGTSTGNTIYF

clone size: NA
J gene: TRBJ2-1
V gene: TRBV4-2
CDR3 protein: CASRRSGGTYNEQFF

clone size: NA
J gene: TRBJ2-6
V gene: TRBV5-4
CDR3 protein: CASSLKGANVLTF

clone size: few
J gene: TRBJ1-6
V gene: TRBV2
CDR3 protein: CASRNRDIGSPLHF

clone size: NA
J gene: TRBJ2-2
V gene: TRBV7-9
CDR3 protein: CASSVTGFGELFF

clone size: NA
J gene: TRBJ2-1
V gene: TRBV29-1
CDR3 protein: CSVEARTVGYEQFF

clone size: NA
J gene: TRBJ2-3
V gene: TRBV10-3
CDR3 protein: CAITAGSSTDTQYF

clone size: NA
J gene: TRBJ1-4
V gene: TRBV18
CDR3 protein: CASSPSGRPKATNEKLFF

clone size: NA
J gene: TRBJ2-3
V gene: TRBV28
CDR3 protein: CASSLARWGESTDTQYF

clone size: NA
J gene: TRBJ2-7
V gene: TRBV7-9
CDR3 protein: CASSRDSSYEQYF

clone size: NA
J gene: TRBJ1-1
V gene: TRBV5-1
CDR3 protein: CASSLIGQGGTEAFF

clone size: few
J gene: TRBJ1-2
V gene: TRBV7-9
CDR3 protein: CASSLVGRGVNGYTF

clone size: many
J gene: TRBJ2-3
V gene: TRBV6-1
CDR3 protein: CASSGVAGADTQYF

clone size: NA
J gene: TRBJ2-1
V gene: TRBV12-5
CDR3 protein: CASGLSDSAREQFF

clone size: NA
J gene: TRBJ2-2
V gene: TRBV5-5
CDR3 protein: CASTRQGNTGELFF

clone size: NA
J gene: TRBJ2-2
V gene: TRBV7-8
CDR3 protein: CASSFEGLAGIGELFF

clone size: NA
J gene: TRBJ2-3
V gene: TRBV28
CDR3 protein: CASSLGTGGRDTQYF

clone size: NA
J gene: TRBJ1-1
V gene: TRBV30
CDR3 protein: CAWRTVRDTEAFF